Listed here are 21 T cell receptor beta chains from one sample, sequenced in a study of cytomegalovirus exposure and HLA in healthy donors. The repertoire was sequenced with immunoSEQ multiplex PCR; TCRdb's copy has only in-frame clones and lacks some. Here the sample spans some 170,000 clones, approximately 89% being singletons. Material for sequencing was PBMCs. These TCRs come from a man aged 25 to 40 in good health and CMV-seropositive.

CDR3 amino acids: CASSPSNEALEYF. CDR3 in DNA: TGTGCCAGCTCACCGTCCAACGAGGCTTTGGAGTATTTT. The rearrangement uses TRBV18 and TRBJ2-3, with D hard to call. Per germline, CDR1 KGHSH and CDR2 LQKENI. V lost 3 bases to trimming and J lost 13 bases, with 17 bases between them. The CDR3 runs to 13 residues.

The gene calls are TRBV10-3 and TRBJ1-5, with D possibly TRBD1 on 5 matching bases. Germline V gene data show CDR1 as ENHRY and CDR2 as SYGVKD. The CDR3 has 14 residues. V gave up 6 bases and J gave up 3 bases, with 12 bases separating them. The CDR3 DNA reads TGTGCCATCAGCGGGGCGGTAGACAATCAGCCCCAGCATTTT. Translation gives CAISGAVDNQPQHF.

The chain joins TRBV30 to TRBJ2-7, with 7 positions matching TRBD1. Germline CDR1 and CDR2: GTSNPN and SVGIG (reference sequence). The CDR3 is 14 residues long. Trimming at V came to 4 bases and at J to 0 bases, leaving 6 bases not matched to a gene. Here the CDR3 DNA reads TGTGCCTGGACCTACAGGGGCCACTCCTACGAGCAGTACTTC. Translated, it gives CAWTYRGHSYEQYF. The whole variable domain, remainder taken from reference TRBV30 and TRBJ2-7, is SQTIHQWPATLVQPVGSPLSLECTVEGTSNPNLYWYRQAAGRGLQLLFYSVGIGQISSEVPQNLSASRPQDRQFILSSKKLLLSDSGFYLCAWTYRGHSYEQYFGPGTRLTVT.

The chain recombines TRBV7-2 with TRBJ1-5, with TRBD1 as a possible D gene (5 bases). The CDR3 extends over 13 amino acids. V was shortened by 3 bases and J by 7 bases, with 10 bases between the two germline ends. The germline CDR1 and CDR2 sequences are SGHTA and FQGNSA. The CDR3 here is CASSFERDQPQHF. The CDR3 DNA reads TGTGCCAGCAGCTTCGAGAGGGACCAGCCCCAGCATTTT.

CDR3 protein: CASSQEGLEVGYNEQFF. The CDR3 nucleotides are TGTGCCAGCAGCCAAGAGGGACTAGAGGTGGGTTACAATGAGCAGTTCTTC. The chain carries TRBV4-2 and TRBJ2-1; TRBD2 aligns across 8 bases. This CDR3 comprises 17 residues. With 0 bases clipped from V and 4 bases from J, the junction kept 8 bases outside the gene matches. The germline gives CDR1 LGHNA, CDR2 YNFKEQ.

The V call is TRBV28, the J call TRBJ1-2, with TRBD1 as a possible D gene (6 bases). Germline values: CDR1 MDHEN, CDR2 SYDVKM. This CDR3 spans 13 amino acids. Trimming left V 5 bases short and J 1 base short, with 8 bases between. The CDR3 region is CASSLQGNYGYTF. CDR3 sequence (DNA): TGTGCCAGCAGTCTACAGGGTAACTATGGCTACACCTTC.

The rearrangement joins TRBV28 to TRBJ2-7; no reliable D call. CDR3 length: 13 residues. Looked up from germline, CDR1 is MDHEN and CDR2 is SYDVKM. V lost 4 bases to trimming and J lost 3 bases, with 10 bases between them. CDR3 residues: CASSSQPSYEQYF. The DNA for the CDR3 is TGTGCCAGCAGTTCCCAACCGAGCTACGAGCAGTACTTC.

V and J are TRBV9 and TRBJ2-2; TRBD1 might be the D (6 bases). The CDR3 totals 15 residues. Per the germline V gene, CDR1 is SGDLS and CDR2 is YYNGEE. V was pared by 4 bases and J by 1 base, with 11 bases between. CDR3 sequence (DNA): TGTGCCAGCAGCACCGGGACAATGAACACCGGGGAGCTGTTTTTT. The encoded protein is CASSTGTMNTGELFF.

V is TRBV7-6 and J is TRBJ2-5; 9 bases fit TRBD2. Germline loops: CDR1 SGHVS, CDR2 FNYEAQ. This CDR3 is built from 16 residues. The V segment lost 5 bases and the J segment 1 base; nucleotides outside the gene matches: 8. The CDR3, as DNA: TGTGCCAGCAGCCCAACTAGCGGGCATTCCCAAGAGACCCAGTACTTC. As protein: CASSPTSGHSQETQYF.

This sequence joins TRBV15 and TRBJ2-2; D unclear. Germline CDR1 is LNHNV and CDR2 is YYDKDF (reference sequence). This CDR3 has 16 residues. Trimming removed 0 bases at V and 7 bases at J, with 15 bases between. CDR3 amino acids: CATSRESQAFGGELFF. As DNA, the CDR3 is TGTGCCACCAGCAGAGAAAGCCAGGCCTTTGGCGGGGAGCTGTTTTTT.

This clone was detected only once. The rearrangement uses TRBV5-6 and TRBJ2-1; D is undetermined. The CDR3 spans 13 residues. The V and J ends lost 5 bases and 7 bases respectively, with 13 bases between them. Germline V gives CDR1 SGHDT, CDR2 YYEEEE. CDR3 DNA: TGTGCCAGCAGTTCAAGACTGGTGAATGAGCAGTTCTTC. This codes for CASSSRLVNEQFF. The full variable domain, its missing parts supplied by reference TRBV5-6 and TRBJ2-1, is DAGVTQSPTHLIKTRGQQVTLRCSPKSGHDTVSWYQQALGQGPQFIFQYYEEEERQRGNFPDRFSGHQFPNYSSELNVNALLLGDSALYLCASSSRLVNEQFFGPGTRLTVL.

CDR3 DNA: TGCGCCAGCAGCTTGTCCGGGATTTGGTACGGCTACACCTTC. Protein sequence: CASSLSGIWYGYTF. J is TRBJ1-2 and V is TRBV5-1, with D uncertain. Germline values: CDR1 SGHRS, CDR2 YFSETQ. Trimming took 1 base from V and 8 from J, leaving 15 bases between them. The CDR3 is 14 residues long. Full variable domain (missing parts from reference TRBV5-1 and TRBJ1-2): KAGVTQTPRYLIKTRGQQVTLSCSPISGHRSVSWYQQTPGQGLQFLFEYFSETQRNKGNFPGRFSGRQFSNSRSEMNVSTLELGDSALYLCASSLSGIWYGYTFGSGTRLTVV.

This rearrangement joins TRBV7-6 to TRBJ2-7; a possible D gene is TRBD2 (5 bases). The CDR3 is made up of 14 amino acids. V dropped 2 bases and J dropped 3 bases, with 11 bases sitting between them. Germline CDR1 is SGHVS and CDR2 is FNYEAQ. The CDR3 spells CASSLFSEGYEQYF. CDR3 nucleotide sequence: TGTGCCAGCAGCTTATTTAGCGAGGGCTACGAGCAGTACTTC.

This clone was counted a single time. The V gene is TRBV11-2, the J gene TRBJ2-7; perhaps D is TRBD1 or TRBD2 (7 bases each). The V end lost 4 bases, the J end lost 7 bases, and 14 bases lay between the germline ends. Germline CDR1 is SGHAT and CDR2 is FQNNGV. The CDR3 loop spans 13 amino acids. CDR3 nucleotides: TGTGCCAGCAGCTCTACAGGGGAGGGGGAGCAGTACTTC. Translated: CASSSTGEGEQYF. The whole variable domain, filled in from reference TRBV11-2 and TRBJ2-7, reads EAGVAQSPRYKIIEKRQSVAFWCNPISGHATLYWYQQILGQGPKLLIQFQNNGVVDDSQLPKDRFSAERLKGVDSTLKIQPAKLEDSAVYLCASSSTGEGEQYFGPGTRLTVT.

This clone was counted only a few times. The J gene is TRBJ2-7, the V gene TRBV19; TRBD2 is a possible D gene (6 bases). This CDR3 has 14 residues. Trimming cost V 3 bases and J 5 bases, with 14 bases left between them. CDR1 and CDR2 (germline): LNHDA, SQIVND (reference sequence). CDR3 nucleotides: TGTGCCAGTAGTATGGGGGGAGACGAGAACGAGCAGTACTTC. This gives the protein CASSMGGDENEQYF.

The genes are TRBV5-5 and TRBJ2-7; D is possibly TRBD1 (6 bases). V was cut by 4 bases and J by 3 bases, with 11 bases left in between. Germline CDR1 is SGHKS and CDR2 is YYEKEE (reference sequence). The CDR3 consists of 13 residues. For the CDR3, the DNA is TGTGCCAGCAGCCGGGACACCTACTACGAGCAGTACTTC. It is translated as CASSRDTYYEQYF.

The table lists this clone with a count of one. The chain is built from TRBV30 and TRBJ1-5; tentative D call: TRBD1 (6 bases). This CDR3 is 15 amino acids long. Trimming shortened V by 2 bases and J by 4 bases, and 15 bases separated the two germline ends. Per germline, CDR1 GTSNPN and CDR2 SVGIG (reference sequence). The CDR3 sequence is CAWSLPLQGNQPQHF. CDR3 bases: TGTGCCTGGAGTCTTCCCCTACAGGGAAATCAGCCCCAGCATTTT. Based on the CDR3 plus reference TRBV30 and TRBJ1-5, the full variable domain is SQTIHQWPATLVQPVGSPLSLECTVEGTSNPNLYWYRQAAGRGLQLLFYSVGIGQISSEVPQNLSASRPQDRQFILSSKKLLLSDSGFYLCAWSLPLQGNQPQHFGDGTRLSIL.

The CDR3 bases are TGTGCCAGCAGTCCCGGGACAGGGGTTTCAGGCTATGGCTACACCTTC. It translates to CASSPGTGVSGYGYTF. The V call is TRBV7-8, the J call TRBJ1-2; 10 bases align to TRBD1. The V and J ends lost 6 bases and 4 bases, in that order; junction bases with no gene match: 11. In germline, CDR1 is SGHVS, CDR2 FQNEAQ. This CDR3 is built from 16 residues.

V gene TRBV19 combines with J gene TRBJ1-1, with 7 positions matching TRBD1. This CDR3 has 14 amino acids. In germline, CDR1 is LNHDA, CDR2 SQIVND (reference sequence). V trimming: 3 bases; J trimming: 9 bases; junction bases outside the gene matches: 10. In DNA, the CDR3 is TGTGCCAGTAGTATGGGACAGTTTGATTCCCAAGCTTTCTTT. Encoded protein: CASSMGQFDSQAFF.

This clone was detected a few times. The rearrangement uses TRBV28 and TRBJ2-4, with 7 bases that match TRBD1. The junction had 7 bases not matched to a gene; V was cut back by 5 bases and J by 0 bases. CDR1 is MDHEN, CDR2 SYDVKM, per germline. The CDR3 runs to 16 residues. CDR3 nucleotide sequence: TGTGCCAGCAGTCCCCCGACAGGGCTAGCCAAAAACATTCAGTACTTC. It translates to CASSPPTGLAKNIQYF.

This clone was picked up a small number of times. The gene calls are TRBV28 and TRBJ2-1; no clear D gene. The germline gives CDR1 MDHEN, CDR2 SYDVKM. This CDR3 spans 13 amino acids. The V and J ends lost 3 bases and 5 bases respectively, with 8 bases between them. The CDR3 loop reads CASSLRLHNEQFF. For the CDR3, the DNA is TGTGCCAGCAGTTTGCGTCTTCACAATGAGCAGTTCTTC.